The 17 T cell receptor beta chains given below trace back to one sample, sequenced in a study of blood T cell repertoires in COVID-19. Some clones are missing from TCRdb's copy, which holds only in-frame ones; the method was immunoSEQ multiplex PCR. There are fewer than 100,000 clones in the sample; 84% occur only once, and around 22% lies in the top ten. The sample comprised peripheral blood. These receptors were taken from a woman between 50 and 59 years old with acute or convalescent COVID-19.

The rearrangement uses TRBV5-8 and TRBJ1-1; possibly TRBD1 for D (6 bases). CDR1 is SGHTS, CDR2 YDEGEE, per germline. V lost 4 bases to trimming and J lost 3 bases, with 19 bases between them. The CDR3 is 16 amino acids. Here the CDR3 reads CASSPSPVGGYTEAFF. CDR3 coding DNA: TGTGCCAGCAGCCCTTCCCCCGTAGGGGGATACACTGAAGCTTTCTTT.

This sequence joins TRBV6-1 and TRBJ1-3, with a weak D call TRBD1 (5 bases). Trimming took 4 bases from V and 0 from J, leaving 13 bases between them. The CDR3 contains 16 residues. Germline V gene lookup returns CDR1 MNHNS and CDR2 SASEGT. The CDR3 here is CASSARVGGSGNTIYF. The CDR3 DNA reads TGTGCCAGCAGTGCCCGGGTGGGGGGCTCTGGAAACACCATATATTTT.

The rearrangement links TRBV4-3 to TRBJ2-7, with D perhaps matching TRBD1 (7 bases). Trimming cost V 1 base and J 4 bases, with 14 bases left between them. This CDR3 has 15 amino acids. Germline V gene sequence: CDR1 LGHNA, CDR2 YSLEER. CDR3 DNA: TGCGCCAGCAGCCAAGGACAGGGAGGAGGTTACGAGCAGTACTTC. Translated: CASSQGQGGGYEQYF.

This clone was seen a single time. J is TRBJ1-2 and V is TRBV21-1; TRBD1, the table's D call, lacks a check against the DNA. TRBV21-1 is shown as a pseudogene. The CDR3 is 15 residues long. This CDR3 reads CASRWTRDRIYGYTF. For the CDR3, the DNA is TGTGCCAGCAGATGGACCCGGGACAGGATATATGGCTACACCTTC.

This rearrangement joins TRBV12-3 or TRBV12-4 to TRBJ2-2, with 7 bases that match TRBD2. Losses at the gene ends were 8 bases for V and 6 bases for J; bases not matched to a gene: 0. The CDR3 sequence is 11 residues long. CDR3 protein: CASGRAGELFF. The CDR3 region has the DNA TGTGCCAGCGGGAGGGCCGGGGAGCTGTTTTTT.

This clone was observed once. J is TRBJ1-5 and V is TRBV5-1; TRBD1 matches 8 bases. Germline-derived CDR1 and CDR2 are SGHRS and YFSETQ. There are 14 residues in the CDR3. V shed 2 bases, J shed 6 bases, and the junction held 4 bases outside the gene matches. The CDR3 here is CASSLAGGGQPQHF. The CDR3 region has the DNA TGCGCCAGCAGCTTAGCAGGGGGCGGTCAGCCCCAGCATTTT.

The chain is built from TRBV7-9 and TRBJ2-1; D gene unclear. The germline CDR1 and CDR2 sequences are SEHNR and FQNEAQ (reference sequence). This CDR3 is 16 amino acids long. V shed 2 bases and J shed 4 bases, with 15 bases lying between them. The CDR3 region is CASSLLTADPYNEQFF. The CDR3 bases are TGTGCCAGCAGCTTATTAACCGCAGATCCATACAATGAGCAGTTCTTC.

The chain joins TRBV18 to TRBJ2-7; tentative D call: TRBD2 (6 bases). V shed 6 bases and J shed 7 bases, with 19 bases lying between them. This CDR3 contains 14 residues. The germline V gene encodes CDR1 KGHSH and CDR2 LQKENI. CDR3 in amino acids: CASSREAGLHEQYF. The DNA of the CDR3 is TGTGCCAGCTCGCGGGAAGCAGGACTGCATGAGCAGTACTTC.

The V and J genes are TRBV27 and TRBJ2-5; D remains unclear. The CDR3 is 14 amino acids. CDR1 and CDR2 from the germline V gene are MNHEY and SMNVEV (reference sequence). Trimming removed 4 bases at V and 1 base at J, with 10 bases between. CDR3 sequence reads: CASSSMRIQETQYF. The CDR3 coding sequence is TGTGCCAGCAGTTCAATGAGGATCCAAGAGACCCAGTACTTC.

V usage is TRBV14 and J usage is TRBJ1-1, with a possible D match to TRBD1 (6 bases). Germline CDR1 and CDR2: SGHDN and FVKESK. Trimming removed 2 bases at V and 4 bases at J, with 17 bases between. The CDR3 loop spans 16 amino acids. CDR3 residues: CASSQKQGRGFTEAFF. The CDR3, as DNA: TGTGCCAGCAGCCAAAAACAGGGTAGAGGATTCACTGAAGCTTTCTTT.

The V gene is TRBV7-9, the J gene TRBJ2-7, with 8 bases identical to TRBD1. Trimming removed 6 bases from V and 5 bases from J; junction bases left unmatched: 9. Germline V gene sequence: CDR1 SEHNR, CDR2 FQNEAQ (reference sequence). CDR3 length equals 14 residues. The CDR3 region has the DNA TGTGCCAGCAGTTTCGACAGGGGAAGAAACGAGCAGTACTTC. Translated: CASSFDRGRNEQYF.

This sequence joins TRBV7-8 and TRBJ2-3; 8 nucleotides line up with TRBD1. Germline CDR1 is SGHVS and CDR2 is FQNEAQ. The CDR3 has 17 residues. V trimming: 5 bases; J trimming: 2 bases; junction bases outside the gene matches: 12. The CDR3 region has the DNA TGTGCCAGCAGCGCCTACAGGGGGAAAATGGACACAGATACGCAGTATTTT. It translates to CASSAYRGKMDTDTQYF.

The J gene is TRBJ2-1, the V gene TRBV7-3; 13 bases are shared with TRBD2. V lost 6 bases, J lost 0 bases, and 8 bases stayed unmatched. The CDR3 covers 18 residues. CDR1 and CDR2 (germline): SGHTA, FQGTGA. The CDR3 reads CASRLAGGPSSSYNEQFF. The DNA of the CDR3 is TGTGCCAGCAGACTAGCGGGGGGGCCCTCGAGCTCCTACAATGAGCAGTTCTTC.

The V gene is TRBV19, the J gene TRBJ2-5; TRBD2 agrees at 7 bases. Germline CDR1 and CDR2: LNHDA and SQIVND (reference sequence). J gave up 5 bases and V 1 base, and 13 bases lay outside the gene matches. This CDR3 has 17 residues. This CDR3 is CASSIGLRSGRGETQYF. CDR3 nucleotide sequence: TGTGCCAGTAGTATAGGGCTAAGAAGCGGGCGGGGGGAGACCCAGTACTTC.

This sequence joins TRBV7-9 and TRBJ1-5, with 10 bases matching TRBD1. This CDR3 has 19 residues. Germline CDR1 and CDR2: SEHNR and FQNEAQ (reference sequence). J was trimmed by 2 bases and V by 5 bases; bases with no gene match: 15. CDR3 residues: CASSHAGGTGAMGNQPQHF. CDR3 sequence (DNA): TGTGCCAGCAGCCATGCGGGGGGGACAGGGGCTATGGGCAATCAGCCCCAGCATTTT.

Only a few counts were recorded for this clone. V and J are TRBV6-2 or TRBV6-3 and TRBJ1-1, with D possibly TRBD1 on 5 matching bases. The V and J ends lost 0 bases and 1 base respectively, with 9 bases between them. The CDR3 has 15 residues. The germline V gene has CDR1 MNHEY and CDR2 SVGEGT. CDR3 loop: CASSYSGRANTEAFF. The CDR3 DNA is TGTGCCAGCAGTTACTCAGGCAGGGCGAACACTGAAGCTTTCTTT.

The rearrangement links TRBV2 to TRBJ2-5; tentative D call: TRBD2 (5 bases). The V end was cut by 4 bases, the J end by 5 bases, with 11 bases between. CDR1 SNHLY and CDR2 FYNNEI come from the germline V gene. This CDR3 contains 13 residues. This chain's CDR3 is CASSGGMGETQYF. Written as DNA, the CDR3 is TGTGCCAGCAGTGGAGGGATGGGTGAGACCCAGTACTTC.